Below, 15 T cell receptor beta chains from the same sample are listed, as sequenced in a study of CD8+CD57+ T cells in acquired aplastic anemia. Flow cytometry had shown expanded CD8+CD57+ cells in the patients chosen for sequencing. TCR beta VDJ and CDR3 profiling used genomic DNA as template. TCRdb re-called the reads through MiXCR, storing one row per CDR3 protein. Found here are some 150,000 distinct CDR3 sequences, approximately 52% of them singletons; the top ten hold approximately 12%. Source material: sorted CD4+, CD8+, or CD8+CD57+ T cells (not recorded which) from PBMCs. These receptors came from a human donor with aplastic anemia.

This clonotype was observed at least ten times. The CDR3 loop is CASSTEGNTIYF. CDR3 DNA sequence: TGTGCCAGCAGCACCGAGGGGAACACCATATATTTT. This chain connects TRBV7-9 to TRBJ1-3; D possibly corresponds to TRBD1 (5 bases). V shed 5 bases and J shed 7 bases, with 9 bases lying between them. The CDR3 loop spans 12 amino acids. Germline lookup yields CDR1 SEHNR and CDR2 FQNEAQ (reference sequence).

In this sample, this clonotype turned up once. The chain combines TRBV14 with TRBJ2-3, with D unresolved. Deletions cut 5 bases from V and 2 bases from J, with 5 bases between. The CDR3 has 12 amino acids. Germline V gene sequence: CDR1 SGHDN, CDR2 FVKESK. The CDR3 sequence: CASSKYTDTQYF. In DNA form, the CDR3 reads TGTGCCAGCAGCAAATACACAGATACGCAGTATTTT.

As regards this clonotype: This may be a read error: a much more frequent sequence differs by one nucleotide. The V call is TRBV6-2 or TRBV6-3, the J call TRBJ2-7, with D possibly matching TRBD1 (6 bases). The CDR3 totals 14 residues. Between the trimmed V and J ends, which lost 4 bases and 7 bases, there was a span of 17 bases. Looked up from germline, CDR1 is MNHEY and CDR2 is SVGEGT. The CDR3 DNA sequence: TGTGCCAGCAGTTCCCACAGGGATGTAGGGGAGCAGTACTTC. Amino acids: CASSSHRDVGEQYF.

Turning to this clonotype: A junction end diverges from the germline sequence, so it may reflect a read error. This chain links TRBV15 with TRBJ2-2; unclear D gene. CDR3 length equals 15 residues. From germline, CDR1 is LNHNV and CDR2 YYDKDF (reference sequence). CDR3 in DNA: TGTGCCGCCAGCAGAGACTTAACAGTGTTGGGGGAGCTGTTTTTT. Protein sequence: CAASRDLTVLGELFF.

The chain links TRBV5-1 to TRBJ2-3, with no clear D. The germline V gene encodes CDR1 SGHRS and CDR2 YFSETQ. V was shortened by 5 bases and J by 3 bases, with 4 bases between the two germline ends. The CDR3 has 11 residues. CDR3 in DNA: TGCGCCAGCAGTATGACAGATACGCAGTATTTT. Translation: CASSMTDTQYF.

CDR3 loop: CASSGVGLAGGRSDTQYF. As DNA, the CDR3 is TGCGCCAGCAGTGGGGTTGGACTAGCGGGAGGGCGTTCAGATACGCAGTATTTT. The chain couples TRBV10-2 to TRBJ2-3; 15 bases agree with TRBD2. V lost 4 bases and J lost 4; bases outside the gene matches: 9. CDR1 is WSHSY, CDR2 SAAADI, per germline. This CDR3 region has 18 residues.

There are many counts of this clonotype. The chain links TRBV6-1 to TRBJ1-5; no definite D call. V shed 5 bases and J shed 4 bases, with 12 bases lying between them. This CDR3 is 14 amino acids long. Germline loops: CDR1 MNHNS, CDR2 SASEGT. The DNA for the CDR3 is TGTGCCAGCAGTAGGACCAGGTGGAATCAGCCCCAGCATTTT. Translation gives CASSRTRWNQPQHF.

Notes on this clonotype: Germline is not matched at one junction end, which may reflect a read error. V and J are TRBV20-1 and TRBJ2-7, with a weak D call TRBD1 (6 bases). The germline V gene has CDR1 DFQATT and CDR2 SNEGSKA (reference sequence). This CDR3 comprises 14 residues. CDR3 loop: CSARDLDRSYKQYF. CDR3 in DNA: TGCAGTGCTAGAGATCTGGACAGATCCTACAAGCAGTACTTC.

This clonotype was detected ten times or more. The chain recombines TRBV20-1 with TRBJ1-4; the D gene is possibly TRBD1 (5 bases). V was shortened by 1 base and J by 0 bases, with 9 bases between the two germline ends. The CDR3 totals 15 residues. CDR1 is DFQATT, CDR2 SNEGSKA, per germline (reference sequence). The CDR3: CSARGQRATNEKLFF. The CDR3 DNA sequence: TGCAGTGCTAGAGGACAGCGTGCAACTAATGAAAAACTGTTTTTT.

The V and J genes are TRBV6-4 and TRBJ2-1; 10 positions match TRBD1. V gave up 6 bases and J gave up 7 bases; unmatched junction bases: 6. Germline V CDR1 and CDR2: MRHNA, SNTAGT. CDR3 length equals 14 residues. The CDR3 DNA sequence: TGTGCCAGCAGGCGGGACAGGGGTCAGAATGAGCAGTTCTTC. Encoded protein: CASRRDRGQNEQFF.

The chain has TRBV2 and TRBJ2-1, with D unresolved. The germline V and J ends were trimmed by 8 bases and 3 bases, with 11 bases remaining between them. CDR1 is SNHLY and CDR2 is FYNNEI in the germline V gene. The CDR3 length is 13 residues. CDR3 DNA: TGTGCCAGCTGCGACCCTAACTACAATGAGCAGTTCTTC. Its translation: CASCDPNYNEQFF.

The gene calls are TRBV2 and TRBJ1-5, with TRBD1 matching 10 bases. The germline V gene encodes CDR1 SNHLY and CDR2 FYNNEI. V was pared by 6 bases and J by 4 bases, with 0 bases of the junction left unmatched. The CDR3 contains 13 residues. The CDR3 spells CASRGQGNQPQHF. CDR3 nucleotide sequence: TGTGCCAGCAGGGGACAGGGGAATCAGCCCCAGCATTTT.

The gene calls are TRBV7-8 and TRBJ2-7; 11 nucleotides line up with TRBD1. The V gene end was trimmed by 5 bases and the J gene end by 6 bases; junction bases not matched to a gene: 3. CDR1 SGHVS and CDR2 FQNEAQ come from the germline V gene. The length of the CDR3 is 13 residues. Here the CDR3 reads CASSRDRGVEQYF. The DNA of the CDR3 is TGTGCCAGCAGCCGGGACAGGGGGGTCGAGCAGTACTTC. Filled out from reference TRBV7-8 and TRBJ2-7, the complete variable domain reads GAGVSQSPRYKVAKRGQDVALRCDPISGHVSLFWYQQALGQGPEFLTYFQNEAQLDKSGLPSDRFFAERPEGSVSTLKIQRTQQEDSAVYLCASSRDRGVEQYFGPGTRLTVT.

Many counts were recorded for this clonotype. The rearrangement joins TRBV4-1 to TRBJ1-5, with D unresolved. Germline V gives CDR1 MGHRA, CDR2 YSYEKL. The CDR3 spans 14 residues. V dropped 0 bases and J dropped 6 bases, with 9 bases sitting between them. CDR3 coding DNA: TGCGCCAGCAGCCAAGAGTGGTTTGGTCAGCCCCAGCATTTT. Protein: CASSQEWFGQPQHF.

The chain links TRBV4-2 to TRBJ1-1, with D maybe TRBD1 (5 bases). CDR3 length: 14 residues. CDR1 and CDR2 from the germline V gene are LGHNA and YNFKEQ. Trimming left V 5 bases short and J 5 bases short, with 15 bases between. CDR3 in DNA: TGTGCCAGCAGCTTGGTAGGGGAGGGGACTGAAGCTTTCTTT. The encoded protein is CASSLVGEGTEAFF.